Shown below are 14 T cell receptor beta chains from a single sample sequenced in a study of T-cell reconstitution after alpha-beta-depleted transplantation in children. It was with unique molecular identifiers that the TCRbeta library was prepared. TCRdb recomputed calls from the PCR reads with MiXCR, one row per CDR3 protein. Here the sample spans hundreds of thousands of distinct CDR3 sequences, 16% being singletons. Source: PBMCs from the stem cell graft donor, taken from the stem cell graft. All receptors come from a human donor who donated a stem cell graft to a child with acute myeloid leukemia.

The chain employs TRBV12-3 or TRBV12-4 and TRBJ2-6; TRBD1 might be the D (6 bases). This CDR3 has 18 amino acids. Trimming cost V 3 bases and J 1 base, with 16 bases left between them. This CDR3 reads CASSFEAGDGSGANVLTF. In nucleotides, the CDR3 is TGTGCCAGCAGTTTTGAGGCAGGGGATGGGTCTGGGGCCAACGTCCTGACTTTC.

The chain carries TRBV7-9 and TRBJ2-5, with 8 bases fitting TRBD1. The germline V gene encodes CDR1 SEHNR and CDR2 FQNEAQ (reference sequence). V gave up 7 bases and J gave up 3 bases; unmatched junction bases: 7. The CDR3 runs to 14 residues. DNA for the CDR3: TGTGCCAGCACCCTTCCGGGACAGGAAGAGACCCAGTACTTC. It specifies CASTLPGQEETQYF.

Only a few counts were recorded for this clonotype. The CDR3 sequence: CASSQALQGTQYF. The CDR3 coding sequence is TGCGCCAGCAGCCAAGCGCTGCAGGGGACCCAGTACTTC. The rearrangement joins TRBV4-3 to TRBJ2-5; a weak D match, TRBD1 (5 bases). CDR3 size: 13 residues. V was clipped by 1 base and J by 7 bases, with 10 bases between them. Germline loops: CDR1 LGHNA, CDR2 YSLEER.

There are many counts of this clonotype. For the CDR3, the DNA is TGCAGTGGGGCCGGAGCCTCTGGAAACACCATATATTTT. Translation: CSGAGASGNTIYF. The chain combines TRBV20-1 with TRBJ1-3; D remains ambiguous. CDR1 DFQATT and CDR2 SNEGSKA come from the germline V gene (reference sequence). Trimming left V 7 bases short and J 0 bases short, with 10 bases between. The CDR3 loop spans 13 amino acids.

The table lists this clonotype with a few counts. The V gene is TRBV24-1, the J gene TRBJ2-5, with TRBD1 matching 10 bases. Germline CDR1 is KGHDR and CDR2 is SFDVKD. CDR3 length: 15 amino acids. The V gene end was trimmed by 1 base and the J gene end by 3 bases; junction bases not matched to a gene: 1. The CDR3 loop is CATSDFGQGEETQYF. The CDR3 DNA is TGTGCCACCAGTGATTTTGGACAGGGGGAAGAGACCCAGTACTTC.

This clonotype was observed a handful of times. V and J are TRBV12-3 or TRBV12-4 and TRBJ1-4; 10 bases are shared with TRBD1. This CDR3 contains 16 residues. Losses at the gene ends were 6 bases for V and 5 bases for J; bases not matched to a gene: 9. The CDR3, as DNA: TGTGCCAGCAGCTTTTCCCTGGGACAGGGGAATGAAAAACTGTTTTTT. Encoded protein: CASSFSLGQGNEKLFF.

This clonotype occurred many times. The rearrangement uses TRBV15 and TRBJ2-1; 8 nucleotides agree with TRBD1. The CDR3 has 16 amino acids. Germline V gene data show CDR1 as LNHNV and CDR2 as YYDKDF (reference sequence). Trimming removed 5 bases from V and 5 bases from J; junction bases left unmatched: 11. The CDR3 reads CATSPTRTGPNNEQFF. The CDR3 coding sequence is TGTGCCACCAGCCCAACGAGGACAGGGCCCAACAATGAGCAGTTCTTC. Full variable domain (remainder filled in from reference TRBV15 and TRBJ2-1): DAMVIQNPRYQVTQFGKPVTLSCSQTLNHNVMYWYQQKSSQAPKLLFHYYDKDFNNEADTPDNFQSRRPNTSFCFLDIRSPGLGDTAMYLCATSPTRTGPNNEQFFGPGTRLTVL.

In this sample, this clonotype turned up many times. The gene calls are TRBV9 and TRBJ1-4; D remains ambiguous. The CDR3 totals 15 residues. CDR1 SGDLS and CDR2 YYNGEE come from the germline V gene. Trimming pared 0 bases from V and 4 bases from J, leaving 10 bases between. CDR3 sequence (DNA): TGTGCCAGCAGCGTAGCAGCACAAGTTAATGAAAAACTGTTTTTT. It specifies CASSVAAQVNEKLFF.

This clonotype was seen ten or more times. The chain's CDR3 is CASSQDRGREQFF. In DNA form, the CDR3 reads TGCGCCAGCAGCCAAGATCGGGGCCGTGAGCAGTTCTTC. The rearrangement joins TRBV4-3 to TRBJ2-1, with D perhaps assigned TRBD1 or TRBD2 (5 bases each). Per germline, CDR1 LGHNA and CDR2 YSLEER. The CDR3 contains 13 residues. The V end lost 0 bases, the J end lost 9 bases, and 9 bases lay between the germline ends.

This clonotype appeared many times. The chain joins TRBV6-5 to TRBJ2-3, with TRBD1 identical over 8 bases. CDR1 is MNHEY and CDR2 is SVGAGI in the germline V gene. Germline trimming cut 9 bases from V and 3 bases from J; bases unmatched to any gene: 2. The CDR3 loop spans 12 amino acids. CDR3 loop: CASTGGTDTQYF. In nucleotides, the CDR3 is TGTGCCAGTACAGGGGGAACAGATACGCAGTATTTT.

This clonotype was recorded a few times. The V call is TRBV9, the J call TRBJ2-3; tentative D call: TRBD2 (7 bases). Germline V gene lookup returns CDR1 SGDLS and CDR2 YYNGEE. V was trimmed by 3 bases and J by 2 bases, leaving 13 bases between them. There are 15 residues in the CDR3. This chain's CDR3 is CASSATGGHTDTQYF. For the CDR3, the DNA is TGTGCCAGCAGCGCAACGGGGGGCCACACAGATACGCAGTATTTT.

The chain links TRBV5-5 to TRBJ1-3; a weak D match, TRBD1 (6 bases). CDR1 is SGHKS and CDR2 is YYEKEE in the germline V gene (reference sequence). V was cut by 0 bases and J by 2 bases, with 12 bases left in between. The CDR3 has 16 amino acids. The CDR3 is CASSLERGRTGNTIYF. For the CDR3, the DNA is TGTGCCAGCAGCTTGGAGAGGGGGAGAACTGGAAACACCATATATTTT.

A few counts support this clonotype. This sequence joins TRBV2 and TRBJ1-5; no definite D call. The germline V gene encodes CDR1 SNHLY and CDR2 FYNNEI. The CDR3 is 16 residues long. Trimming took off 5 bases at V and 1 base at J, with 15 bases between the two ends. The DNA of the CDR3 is TGTGCCAGCAGTCTCGGCCCCGGGTGGAGCAATCAGCCCCAGCATTTT. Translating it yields CASSLGPGWSNQPQHF.

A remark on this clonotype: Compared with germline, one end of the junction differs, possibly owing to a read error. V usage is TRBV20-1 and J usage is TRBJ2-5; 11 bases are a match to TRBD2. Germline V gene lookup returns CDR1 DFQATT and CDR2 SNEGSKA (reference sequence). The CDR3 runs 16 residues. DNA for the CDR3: TGCTGTGCTAGAAACCTAGCGGGGGGCGGTAAAGAGACCCAGTACTTC. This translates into CCARNLAGGGKETQYF.